This record covers a single T cell receptor (beta chain). The antigen remains undetermined. These data originate in a study of T cell responses to AZD1222 COVID-19 vaccine. The study's findings and limits: Variant regions that are unmutated are reportedly the target of nearly half of spike-specific TCRs. Dominant CD4 TCR responses targeted spike regions 160-218 and 743-854. There were repertoire samples only from the period after the peak T cell response. Increased Spike-specific TCR breadth and depth were observed after two AZD1222 doses.

Produced via immunoSEQ multiplex PCR; TCRdb's table is partial and in-frame only. The table shows approximately 140,000 clones, with 92% occurring only once. The specimen comprised peripheral blood, sampled 28 days after the second AZD1222 dose. The sequence was obtained from an adult who received the AZD1222 COVID-19 vaccine.

CDR3 coding DNA: TGTGCCAGTAGTTCCGGGACAGGGCACCAAGAGACCCAGTACTTC. Its translation is CASSSGTGHQETQYF. The chain employs TRBV19 and TRBJ2-5; 9 positions match TRBD1. J gave up 0 bases and V 5 bases, and 4 bases lay outside the gene matches. Germline assignment: CDR1 LNHDA and CDR2 SQIVND (reference sequence). The CDR3 runs 15 residues.